The 2 T cell receptor beta chains given below trace back to one sample, sequenced in a study of blood T cells in healthy people across ages. The second PCR ran roughly 7 to 12 cycles with a sample-barcoded 5' primer and J-beta primers. TCRdb redid the calling of the 5' RACE reads with MiXCR, one entry per CDR3 protein. The sample carries fewer than 2,000,000 distinct CDR3 sequences, about 39% recorded once. The specimen was blood. Every receptor here comes from a human donor in good health.

This clonotype was detected once. The chain recombines TRBV6-2 or TRBV6-3 with TRBJ2-7; 8 nucleotides line up with TRBD1. V shed 0 bases and J 0 bases; nucleotides not matched to a gene: 10. The CDR3 length is 18 residues. Germline lookup yields CDR1 MNHEY and CDR2 SVGEGT. This CDR3 reads CASSYSGQDTYYSYEQYF. DNA of the CDR3: TGTGCCAGCAGTTACTCGGGACAGGACACCTACTACTCCTACGAGCAGTACTTC.

The sample holds many counts of this clonotype. This chain links TRBV20-1 with TRBJ1-1; 7 bases align to TRBD1. The CDR3 length is 14 residues. Looked up from germline, CDR1 is DFQATT and CDR2 is SNEGSKA (reference sequence). With 1 base clipped from V and 5 bases from J, the junction kept 7 bases outside the gene matches. The CDR3 region has the DNA TGCAGTGCTAGAGGAGGAGGGGGCGATACTGAAGCTTTCTTT. This sequence encodes CSARGGGGDTEAFF.